Sequencing of this TCR beta chain was carried out in a study of cytomegalovirus exposure and HLA in healthy donors. Study results and limitations: Most TCR sequences showed up rarely, but some public TCRs showed up in many donors. About 87% or about 30% of the time was how often most TCR beta V segments were productive, according to an earlier analysis. Later on, an analysis found that several of the most significant clusters appeared to be linked to common viral pathogens, which included parvovirus B19. A later analysis showed HLA-associated TCR beta chains outstripping equally common others in clonal expansion.

With regard to this clone: What it binds is unknown.

The study ran its PCR with 60 Vbeta and 13 Jbeta primers. Sequencing used immunoSEQ multiplex PCR; TCRdb keeps in-frame clones, though not all of them. The sample includes 140,000 to 150,000 clones, 65% to 90% of them seen just once. Germline values: CDR1 SGDLS, CDR2 YYNGEE. Trimming took 4 bases from V and 4 from J; bases not matched to a gene: 4. CDR3 length: 15 residues. The chain is built from TRBV9 and TRBJ2-2; 10 positions match TRBD1. Sequencing was carried out using PBMCs. This sequence was found in a woman in her 30s in good health and CMV-seronegative. CDR3 DNA: TGTGCCAGCAGCTCTCGGACAGGGGGCACCGGGGAGCTGTTTTTT. This gives the protein CASSSRTGGTGELFF.